This is a list of T cell receptor beta chains from one sample in a study of PD-L1 blockade in urothelial cancer. Clones were sequenced by immunoSEQ multiplex PCR, and TCRdb holds only the in-frame ones, with some missing. The repertoire holds roughly 100,000 clones, with roughly 83% as singletons. The material was PBMCs, obtained around atezolizumab (anti-PD-L1) treatment. The receptors shown here come from a man aged 65 to 85 with urothelial cancer. Each CDR3 is given with its conserved first and last residue. The D gene is left open where the match is weak. Expanded clones are given a class, and other clones once, few, many or no size at all.

V	length	D	size	J	CDR3	DNA
TRBV11-3	15	-	-	TRBJ2-2	CASSFHNPNTGELFF	TGTGCCAGCAGCTTTCACAACCCGAACACCGGGGAGCTGTTTTTT
TRBV5-1	13	-	-	TRBJ2-7	CASSVDSGYEQYF	TGCGCCAGCAGCGTCGACAGTGGATACGAGCAGTACTTC
TRBV5-8	13	TRBD2	-	TRBJ2-1	CASGLAGGNEQFF	TGTGCCAGCGGGCTAGCGGGAGGGAATGAGCAGTTCTTC
TRBV30	12	TRBD1	-	TRBJ2-7	CAWSEGAQQQYF	TGTGCCTGGAGTGAGGGGGCGCAACAGCAGTACTTC
TRBV12-5	13	-	-	TRBJ1-3	CASGRGSGNTIYF	TGTGCTAGTGGCAGGGGCTCTGGAAACACCATATATTTT
TRBV30	12	-	-	TRBJ2-2	CASPKGAGELFF	TGTGCCTCCCCCAAGGGGGCCGGGGAGCTGTTTTTT
TRBV9	17	TRBD2	-	TRBJ2-7	CASSPARASGASYEQYF	TGTGCCAGCAGCCCGGCGAGGGCTAGCGGGGCCTCCTACGAGCAGTACTTC
TRBV11-3	15	TRBD1	-	TRBJ2-7	CASSRDRASSYEQYF	TGTGCCAGCAGCCGGGACAGGGCTAGCTCCTACGAGCAGTACTTC
TRBV19	14	-	-	TRBJ1-1	CASTRFGQNTEAFF	TGTGCCAGTACCAGATTCGGACAGAACACTGAAGCTTTCTTT
TRBV2	14	TRBD1	-	TRBJ1-2	CASTGTGGNYGYTF	TGTGCCAGCACTGGGACAGGGGGCAACTATGGCTACACCTTC
TRBV14	17	TRBD1	once	TRBJ1-4	CASSQFFTGASNEKLFF	TGTGCCAGCAGCCAATTTTTCACAGGGGCAAGTAATGAAAAACTGTTTTTT
TRBV15	15	TRBD1	-	TRBJ2-3	CATSKGAGYSDTQYF	TGTGCCACCAGCAAGGGGGCGGGTTACTCAGATACGCAGTATTTT
TRBV6-6	14	TRBD2	-	TRBJ2-7	CASSTGLASYEQYF	TGTGCCAGCAGCACGGGACTAGCCTCCTACGAGCAGTACTTC
TRBV6-5	15	-	-	TRBJ2-1	CASRRGQTSYNEQFF	TGTGCCAGCAGACGAGGACAGACTTCTTACAATGAGCAGTTCTTC
TRBV19	15	-	once	TRBJ1-5	CASSIEGAANQPQHF	TGTGCCAGTAGTATAGAGGGGGCAGCGAATCAGCCCCAGCATTTT
TRBV6-6	15	TRBD2	-	TRBJ2-5	CASSRISGRGETQYF	TGTGCCAGCAGTCGAATCAGCGGGAGAGGAGAGACCCAGTACTTC
TRBV7-2	15	TRBD1	once	TRBJ1-4	CASSTTGTGDEKLFF	TGTGCCAGCAGCACCACCGGGACAGGGGATGAAAAACTGTTTTTT
TRBV12-5	18	TRBD1	-	TRBJ1-5	CASGPITGDGYSNQPQHF	TGTGCTAGTGGTCCGATCACAGGGGACGGATATAGCAATCAGCCCCAGCATTTT
TRBV29-1	13	TRBD1	-	TRBJ2-1	CSVGDRVHNEQFF	TGCAGCGTTGGGGACAGGGTCCACAATGAGCAGTTCTTC
TRBV18	15	TRBD1	-	TRBJ1-1	CASSWAGGMNTEAFF	TGTGCCAGCTCATGGGCAGGGGGCATGAACACTGAAGCTTTCTTT
TRBV29-1	15	-	-	TRBJ1-1	CSVLRTPELNTEAFF	TGCAGCGTTTTGCGTACACCGGAGCTGAACACTGAAGCTTTCTTT
TRBV6-5	15	-	-	TRBJ1-6	CASTRSESYNSPLHF	TGTGCCAGCACCAGGTCCGAATCCTATAATTCACCCCTCCACTTT
TRBV5-6	13	TRBD2	-	TRBJ2-7	CASSRLAPKVQYF	TGTGCCAGCAGCAGACTAGCACCTAAGGTGCAGTACTTC
TRBV5-1	15	TRBD1	-	TRBJ1-6	CASRFGTGGNSPLHF	TGCGCCAGCAGGTTTGGGACAGGGGGCAATTCACCCCTCCACTTT
TRBV29-1	11	-	few	TRBJ1-1	CSVVVSTEAFF	TGCAGCGTTGTTGTATCCACTGAAGCTTTCTTT
TRBV19	16	TRBD1	-	TRBJ1-5	CASSPSQGDNNQPQHF	TGTGCCAGTAGTCCCAGTCAGGGGGACAACAATCAGCCCCAGCATTTT
TRBV4-3	17	-	-	TRBJ1-1	CASSQVSRGIWNTEAFF	TGCGCCAGCAGCCAAGTAAGTCGGGGGATCTGGAACACTGAAGCTTTCTTT
TRBV11-2	14	TRBD1	-	TRBJ2-7	CASSATGAPLEQYF	TGTGCCAGCAGCGCGACAGGGGCCCCTCTCGAGCAGTACTTC
TRBV5-4	15	-	once	TRBJ2-2	CASRPAGTNTGELFF	TGTGCCAGCAGACCAGCGGGTACGAACACCGGGGAGCTGTTTTTT
TRBV5-1	16	TRBD2	-	TRBJ2-1	CASSLRGSGGYNEQFF	TGCGCCAGCAGCTTGAGGGGTAGCGGGGGCTACAATGAGCAGTTCTTC
TRBV7-2	14	TRBD1	-	TRBJ1-4	CASSRDRVGEKLFF	TGTGCCAGCAGCCGGGACAGGGTCGGCGAAAAACTGTTTTTT
TRBV9	15	TRBD2	-	TRBJ2-3	CASSATSHSTDTQYF	TGTGCCAGCAGCGCGACTAGCCACAGCACAGATACGCAGTATTTT
TRBV6-5	14	TRBD1	-	TRBJ1-1	CASSESRDSHFAFF	TGTGCCAGCAGTGAAAGCCGGGACAGCCATTTCGCTTTCTTT
TRBV5-6	15	-	-	TRBJ1-3	CASSLGASGGNTIYF	TGTGCCAGCAGCTTAGGGGCCTCTGGTGGAAACACCATATATTTT
TRBV5-4	13	TRBD2	-	TRBJ2-7	CASEVAGVSEQYF	TGTGCCTCTGAGGTAGCGGGAGTTTCTGAGCAGTACTTC
TRBV5-1	20	TRBD1	-	TRBJ1-1	CASSLARTGAARRMNTEAFF	TGCGCCAGCAGCTTGGCGAGGACAGGGGCCGCGCGACGGATGAACACTGAAGCTTTCTTT
TRBV5-6	16	-	-	TRBJ2-7	CASSFTTRVKGYEQYF	TGTGCCAGCAGCTTCACAACCCGGGTAAAAGGCTACGAGCAGTACTTC
TRBV7-3	17	TRBD1	-	TRBJ2-3	CASSLTSTGADTDTQYF	TGTGCCAGCAGCTTAACCTCGACAGGGGCCGACACAGATACGCAGTATTTT
TRBV19	13	-	once	TRBJ2-1	CASSKRTTNEQFF	TGTGCCAGTAGTAAACGGACTACCAATGAGCAGTTCTTC
TRBV11-3	15	-	-	TRBJ1-2	CASSKSIGHGYGYTF	TGTGCCAGCAGCAAGAGTATAGGACACGGCTATGGCTACACCTTC
TRBV2	13	-	-	TRBJ1-1	CASSVPGARGAFF	TGTGCCAGCAGTGTCCCGGGAGCGCGAGGAGCTTTCTTT
TRBV6-5	13	-	-	TRBJ1-3	CASSLRNLDTIYF	TGTGCCAGCAGCCTCAGGAACTTGGACACCATATATTTT
TRBV5-1	16	-	-	TRBJ2-1	CASSLEVSGAYNEQFF	TGCGCCAGCAGCTTGGAAGTTAGCGGAGCATACAATGAGCAGTTCTTC
TRBV5-1	13	-	few	TRBJ1-1	CASRFGGNTEAFF	TGCGCCAGCAGATTCGGGGGGAACACTGAAGCTTTCTTT
TRBV7-9	12	-	-	TRBJ1-5	CASGQYNQPQHF	TGTGCCAGCGGACAGTACAATCAGCCCCAGCATTTT
TRBV19	17	TRBD1	-	TRBJ2-4	CASSIFTGQGKKNIQYF	TGTGCCAGTAGTATCTTCACCGGACAGGGGAAAAAAAACATTCAGTACTTC
TRBV6-1	16	TRBD1	-	TRBJ2-1	CASSDRPGQGNNEQFF	TGTGCCAGCAGTGATCGTCCGGGACAGGGCAACAATGAGCAGTTCTTC
TRBV7-9	14	TRBD1	once	TRBJ2-5	CASSSTGVRETQYF	TGTGCCAGCAGCTCTACAGGGGTTCGAGAGACCCAGTACTTC
TRBV27	16	TRBD1	-	TRBJ1-4	CASSHRGLATNEKLFF	TGTGCCAGCAGTCACAGGGGTTTGGCAACTAATGAAAAACTGTTTTTT
TRBV7-2	14	TRBD1	-	TRBJ2-5	CASSFDRDQETQYF	TGTGCCAGCAGCTTCGACAGGGACCAAGAGACCCAGTACTTC
TRBV9	17	-	-	TRBJ1-4	CASSVGHGRPTNEKLFF	TGTGCCAGCAGCGTAGGCCATGGGAGACCAACTAATGAAAAACTGTTTTTT
TRBV12-5	13	-	-	TRBJ2-7	CASGTDSSYEQYF	TGTGCTAGTGGTACAGACAGCTCCTACGAGCAGTACTTC
TRBV18	14	-	-	TRBJ1-2	CASSPGTTNYGYTF	TGTGCCAGCTCCCCAGGGACAACCAACTATGGCTACACCTTC
TRBV5-1	18	-	-	TRBJ1-2	CASSRTLTRPKTNYGYTF	TGCGCCAGCAGCCGGACACTGACCCGACCGAAAACTAACTATGGCTACACCTTC
TRBV19	14	-	-	TRBJ2-1	CASSPLADDNEQFF	TGTGCCAGTAGTCCGCTAGCAGACGACAATGAGCAGTTCTTC
TRBV7-8	17	-	-	TRBJ1-2	CASSSGGEPAGRGGYTF	TGTGCCAGCAGCTCGGGGGGGGAACCCGCAGGGCGTGGGGGCTACACCTTC
TRBV5-5	11	-	-	TRBJ2-7	CASSFSYEQYF	TGTGCCAGCAGCTTTTCGTACGAGCAGTACTTC
TRBV18	15	TRBD2	-	TRBJ2-1	CASSPSGRFYNEQFF	TGTGCCAGCTCACCAAGCGGGAGGTTCTACAATGAGCAGTTCTTC